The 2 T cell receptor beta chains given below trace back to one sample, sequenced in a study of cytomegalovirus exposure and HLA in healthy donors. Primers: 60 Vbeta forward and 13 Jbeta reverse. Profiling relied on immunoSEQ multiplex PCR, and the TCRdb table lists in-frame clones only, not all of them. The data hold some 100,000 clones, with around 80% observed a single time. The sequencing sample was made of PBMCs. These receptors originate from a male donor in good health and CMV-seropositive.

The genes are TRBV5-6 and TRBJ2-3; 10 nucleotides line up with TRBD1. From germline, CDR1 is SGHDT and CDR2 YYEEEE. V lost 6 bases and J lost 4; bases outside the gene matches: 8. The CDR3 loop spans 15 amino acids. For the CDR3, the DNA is TGTGCCAGCATCCCGACAGGGGGCTATTCAGATACGCAGTATTTT. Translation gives CASIPTGGYSDTQYF.

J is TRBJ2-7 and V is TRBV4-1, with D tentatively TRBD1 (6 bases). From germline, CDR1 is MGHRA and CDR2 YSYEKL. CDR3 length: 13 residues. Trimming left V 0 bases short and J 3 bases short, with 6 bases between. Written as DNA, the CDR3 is TGCGCCAGCAGCCAAGAGACAGGCTACGAGCAGTACTTC. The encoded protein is CASSQETGYEQYF.